A selection of T cell receptor beta chains follows, all from one sample in a study of CD8+ T cells in alopecia areata. Produced via immunoSEQ multiplex PCR; TCRdb's table is partial and in-frame only. The profile shows about 280,000 clones, 55% to 75% of them singletons. The specimen was CD4+ T cells sorted from blood, collected at week 24, from a patient treated with tofacitinib. These receptors were taken from a human donor with alopecia areata. CDR3s include the opening cysteine and the closing phenylalanine or tryptophan. D genes are given only for firm matches. Size is omitted from some rows. Given values are once, few, many or a class for expanded clones.

TRBJ1-6 TRBV30 - TRBD1 16 CAWITTGTGGNSPLHF TGTGCCTGGATCACAACAGGGACAGGGGGTAATTCACCCCTCCACTTT
TRBJ2-5 TRBV7-2 once TRBD1 15 CASSLRTGGQETQYF TGTGCCAGCAGCTTGAGGACAGGGGGACAAGAGACCCAGTACTTC
TRBJ2-1 TRBV5-4 - - 15 CASSLRGIARNEQFF TGTGCCAGCAGCTTGCGAGGGATCGCTCGCAATGAGCAGTTCTTC
TRBJ1-2 TRBV5-6 - - 13 CASSLGRRKGYTF TGTGCCAGCAGCTTGGGCCGAAGGAAGGGCTACACCTTC
TRBJ1-6 TRBV6-5 - TRBD1 14 CASSYSTGNSPLHF TGTGCCAGCAGTTACTCGACAGGGAATTCACCCCTCCACTTT
TRBJ2-3 TRBV30 - TRBD2 17 CAWSVGVQRGGTDTQYF TGTGCCTGGAGTGTAGGGGTGCAGCGGGGGGGCACAGATACGCAGTATTTT
TRBJ2-3 TRBV30 - - 14 CAWRQGRGTDTQYF TGTGCCTGGAGACAGGGGAGGGGCACAGATACGCAGTATTTT
TRBJ1-1 TRBV29-1 few - 13 CSSRGMMNTEAFF TGCAGCTCAAGGGGAATGATGAACACTGAAGCTTTCTTT
TRBJ2-7 TRBV5-1 - - 13 CASTPDGAYEQYF TGCGCCAGCACCCCGGACGGAGCCTACGAGCAGTACTTC
TRBJ1-6 TRBV12-5 few TRBD1 15 CASGPGDSGNSPLHF TGTGCTAGTGGCCCCGGGGACAGCGGAAATTCACCCCTCCACTTT
TRBJ1-1 TRBV6-5 - - 13 CASSRGGMTEAFF TGTGCCAGCAGCCGTGGGGGGATGACTGAAGCTTTCTTT
TRBJ1-1 TRBV19 - - 13 CASSIGTNTEAFF TGTGCCAGTAGTATAGGCACGAACACTGAAGCTTTCTTT
TRBJ2-1 TRBV11-2 few - 14 CASSPGGRSYEQFF TGTGCCAGCAGCCCAGGGGGGAGAAGCTATGAGCAGTTCTTC
TRBJ1-2 TRBV2 - - 12 CAGRAGSYGYTF TGTGCCGGACGGGCTGGGTCCTATGGCTACACCTTC
TRBJ2-2 TRBV5-1 - - 15 CASSSSTGLTGELFF TGCGCCAGCAGCTCCAGTACGGGACTCACCGGGGAGCTGTTTTTT
TRBJ2-6 TRBV4-1 many - 20 CASSQGLQGYQISGANVLTF TGCGCCAGCAGCCAAGGGCTTCAGGGTTATCAGATCTCTGGGGCCAACGTCCTGACTTTC
TRBJ2-5 TRBV28 few - 12 CASSRDRETQYF TGTGCCAGCAGCAGAGACCGGGAGACCCAGTACTTC
TRBJ2-2 TRBV9 few - 12 CASSVGPGELFF TGTGCCAGCAGCGTAGGCCCCGGGGAGCTGTTTTTT
TRBJ2-2 TRBV7-9 - - 19 CASSLRLAWGGSNTGELFF TGTGCCAGCAGCTTAAGGCTAGCGTGGGGTGGATCGAACACCGGGGAGCTGTTTTTT
TRBJ1-1 TRBV5-4 few TRBD1 19 CASSLLGRDRALSNTEAFF TGTGCCAGCAGCTTATTGGGGAGAGACAGGGCCCTATCGAACACTGAAGCTTTCTTT
TRBJ2-7 TRBV5-1 - - 14 CASSLHEGAYEQYF TGCGCCAGCAGCTTGCACGAGGGGGCCTACGAGCAGTACTTC
TRBJ1-1 TRBV7-9 - TRBD1 13 CASSKTGTREAFF TGTGCCAGCAGCAAGACAGGGACCCGAGAAGCTTTCTTT
TRBJ2-3 TRBV4-1 - - 12 CASSQILGTQYF TGCGCCAGCAGCCAAATCCTGGGTACGCAGTATTTT
TRBJ2-1 TRBV4-1 - TRBD1 15 CASSQLGTGGIEQFF TGCGCCAGCAGCCAATTGGGGACAGGGGGAATTGAGCAGTTCTTC
TRBJ2-7 TRBV5-1 - - 15 CASSWGPSGSYEQYF TGCGCCAGCAGCTGGGGACCATCCGGCTCCTACGAGCAGTACTTC
TRBJ2-1 TRBV7-9 - TRBD2 15 CATSPPWGGITEQFF TGTGCCACCAGTCCCCCATGGGGGGGAATCACTGAGCAGTTCTTC
TRBJ2-4 TRBV29-1 - - 12 CSVEDQGSIQYF TGCAGCGTTGAAGATCAGGGCTCCATTCAGTACTTC
TRBJ2-1 TRBV2 - TRBD2 13 CASTGTSGGAEFF TGTGCCAGCACAGGGACTAGCGGGGGGGCCGAGTTCTTC
TRBJ2-7 TRBV19 - - 14 CASSRGRSSYEQYF TGTGCCAGTAGTAGGGGGCGGAGCTCCTACGAGCAGTACTTC
TRBJ2-2 TRBV9 - - 16 CASSARSGASTGELFF TGTGCCAGCAGCGCCCGGTCGGGGGCTTCCACCGGGGAGCTGTTTTTT
TRBJ1-2 TRBV4-1 - - 16 CASSQVMRQQGGGYTF TGCGCCAGCAGCCAAGTAATGAGGCAGCAGGGTGGTGGCTACACCTTC
TRBJ1-5 TRBV7-2 - TRBD1 15 CASSTWTGGGGPQHF TGTGCCAGCAGCACCTGGACAGGGGGTGGGGGGCCCCAGCATTTT
TRBJ2-2 TRBV5-1 - TRBD2 16 CASSSGLVGDTGELFF TGCGCCAGCAGCTCAGGACTAGTTGGGGACACCGGGGAGCTGTTTTTT
TRBJ2-5 TRBV7-2 - TRBD2 15 CASSLSGGRTETQYF TGTGCCAGCAGCCTTAGCGGGGGGCGAACAGAGACCCAGTACTTC
TRBJ2-7 TRBV2 - - 13 CASSEGEVGRIFF TGTGCCAGCAGTGAAGGAGAAGTGGGAAGGATTTTCTTC
TRBJ2-1 TRBV29-1 - TRBD2 14 CSVETGGVYNEQFF TGCAGCGTTGAAACCGGGGGGGTTTACAATGAGCAGTTCTTC
TRBJ2-2 TRBV5-1 - - 16 CASSLDGRQVPGELFF TGCGCCAGCAGCTTGGATGGTCGACAGGTTCCCGGGGAGCTGTTTTTT
TRBJ2-7 TRBV5-4 - TRBD1 15 CASSSGQGVRVEQYF TGTGCCAGCAGCTCAGGACAGGGTGTCAGGGTCGAGCAGTACTTC
TRBJ1-2 TRBV27 few TRBD1 13 CASRLQGGYGYTF TGTGCCAGCAGGTTACAGGGGGGCTATGGCTACACCTTC
TRBJ2-1 TRBV19 few - 17 CASSTSGTSSLRNEQFF TGTGCCAGTAGTACCTCCGGGACATCATCATTACGTAATGAGCAGTTCTTC